The 18 T cell receptor beta chains given below trace back to one sample, sequenced in a study of naive and memory T cell subsets (dated by TCRdb to 2015 to 2018). Using 3' ligation of a UMI-containing oligonucleotide to TCR cDNA, the study laid out a robust and sensitive protocol to amplify, sequence and analyze TCRs. Libraries were made using 5' RACE. Sequencing was carried out with an Illumina MiSeq. Four rounds of PCR, run with the SP2 primer together with nested alpha and beta constant region primers, were used to amplify the ligated cDNA. The public reads were run again by TCRdb, first through fastp at Q25 and then through MiXCR, and only productive beta chains were kept. Rows matching on CDR3 protein sequence are summarized as one entry with the most common DNA and genes. The sample records about 57,000 distinct CDR3 sequences, more than 7.5% of which are singletons. The ten largest clones add up to approximately 9.4% of the sample.

All receptors come from a female donor in good health.

The chain recombines TRBV5-4 with TRBJ2-3; D is tentatively TRBD1 or TRBD2 (5 bases each). The CDR3 consists of 16 residues. V lost 4 bases and J lost 3, with 18 bases in between. CDR1 is SGHNT, CDR2 YYREEE, per germline (reference sequence). DNA of the CDR3: TGTGCCAGCAGCAAACCCGGGACCCAGCTGACAGATACGCAGTATTTT. This encodes CASSKPGTQLTDTQYF.

V gene TRBV7-2 combines with J gene TRBJ1-4, with a possible D match to TRBD1 (6 bases). The CDR3 has 16 residues. V was pared by 0 bases and J by 7 bases, with 15 bases between. Germline loops: CDR1 SGHTA, CDR2 FQGNSA. The CDR3 DNA follows: TGTGCCAGCAGCTTAGCCCGTCCTGGGGGCGGTGAAAAACTGTTTTTT. It specifies CASSLARPGGGEKLFF.

This clonotype was picked up many times. The rearrangement joins TRBV14 to TRBJ1-6; D is unresolved. This CDR3 has 15 residues. Trimming took 1 base from V and 5 from J, leaving 9 bases between them. Per the germline V gene, CDR1 is SGHDN and CDR2 is FVKESK. The CDR3 nucleotides are TGTGCCAGCAGCCAAGTATCGGGGAATAATTCACCCCTCCACTTT. It is translated as CASSQVSGNNSPLHF.

The chain employs TRBV9 and TRBJ2-3, with a possible D match to TRBD2 (6 bases). The germline V gene has CDR1 SGDLS and CDR2 YYNGEE. Trimming left V 6 bases short and J 6 bases short, with 14 bases between. The CDR3 is made up of 13 amino acids. CDR3 sequence: CASTEFGGDTQYF. The DNA for the CDR3 is TGTGCCAGCACCGAGTTCGGGGGTGATACGCAGTATTTT.

There are many counts of this clonotype. V is TRBV6-2 or TRBV6-3 and J is TRBJ1-6, with 7 positions matching TRBD1. The ends lost 2 bases at V and 3 bases at J; junction bases unmatched: 10. This CDR3 spans 18 amino acids. In germline, CDR1 is MNHEY, CDR2 SVGEGT. In DNA, the CDR3 is TGTGCCAGCAGTTACACGTCCGGGACAGCACTCTATAATTCACCCCTCCACTTT. It specifies CASSYTSGTALYNSPLHF.

This clonotype was counted between two and nine times. This chain connects TRBV20-1 to TRBJ1-1; D may be TRBD1 (5 bases). The CDR3 has 15 amino acids. Germline V gene lookup returns CDR1 DFQATT and CDR2 SNEGSKA (reference sequence). V was trimmed by 2 bases and J by 1 base, leaving 14 bases between them. CDR3 nucleotides: TGCAGTGCTAGACCGGCCCGAGGGGCGAACACTGAAGCTTTCTTT. Its protein product is CSARPARGANTEAFF.

This clonotype was counted at least ten times. This chain connects TRBV5-6 to TRBJ1-1; D gene unclear. CDR1 and CDR2 (germline): SGHDT, YYEEEE. CDR3 size: 12 residues. V lost 3 bases, J lost 3 bases, and 6 bases lay in between. In DNA, the CDR3 is TGTGCCAGCAGCTCCCCCTACACTGAAGCTTTCTTT. This codes for CASSSPYTEAFF.

This clonotype was counted many times. The rearrangement links TRBV5-6 to TRBJ2-7; no firm D call. This CDR3 is 16 amino acids long. V was trimmed by 4 bases and J by 6 bases, leaving 23 bases between them. The V gene's germline CDR1 is SGHDT and CDR2 YYEEEE. The CDR3 sequence is CASSPSLGVTRLEQYF. The CDR3 bases are TGTGCCAGCAGCCCCTCGCTCGGAGTAACACGTCTCGAGCAGTACTTC.

This clonotype was detected only a few times. A much larger clone differs from this one at a single base, so this may be a read error. The chain joins TRBV14 to TRBJ1-5; D ambiguous. V was shortened by 1 base and J by 2 bases, with 0 bases between the two germline ends. Per germline, CDR1 SGHDN and CDR2 FVKESK. There are 12 residues in the CDR3. The CDR3 coding sequence is TGTGCCAGCAGCCAAGGCAATCAGCCCCAGCATTTT. Translating it yields CASSQGNQPQHF.

This clonotype has a handful of counts. The rearrangement links TRBV2 to TRBJ1-4, with 8 nucleotides matching TRBD1. Germline V gene data show CDR1 as SNHLY and CDR2 as FYNNEI. This CDR3 spans 12 amino acids. Germline trimming cut 8 bases from V and 8 bases from J; bases unmatched to any gene: 4. Here the CDR3 DNA reads TGTGCCAGCCGGGGGACAGGAGAAAAACTGTTTTTT. Protein product: CASRGTGEKLFF.

This clonotype has more than one count but fewer than ten. The V gene is TRBV6-5, the J gene TRBJ1-5; D call uncertain. CDR3 length: 14 amino acids. Per the germline V gene, CDR1 is MNHEY and CDR2 is SVGAGI. V was cut by 0 bases and J by 4 bases, with 7 bases left in between. The CDR3, as DNA: TGTGCCAGCAGTTACTCGGCACCTAATCAGCCCCAGCATTTT. As protein: CASSYSAPNQPQHF.

Comment on this clonotype: Being one base from a much bigger clone, this may be a read error. The rearrangement joins TRBV4-3 to TRBJ1-1; tentatively, D is TRBD1 (6 bases). CDR1 and CDR2 (germline): LGHNA, YSLEER. V dropped 6 bases and J dropped 6 bases, with 14 bases sitting between them. This CDR3 has 13 amino acids. The chain's CDR3 is CASRGRGRSEAFF. CDR3 sequence (DNA): TGCGCCAGCAGGGGCAGGGGTCGGTCTGAAGCTTTCTTT.

This clonotype has a count of ten or more. The J gene is TRBJ2-7, the V gene TRBV14; D may be TRBD1 or TRBD2 (5 bases each). CDR1 and CDR2 (germline): SGHDN, FVKESK. Trimming cost V 3 bases and J 9 bases, with 12 bases left between them. The length of the CDR3 is 12 residues. The DNA for the CDR3 is TGTGCCAGCAGCCACTTCGACGGGGCGCAGTACTTC. This translates into CASSHFDGAQYF. The full variable domain, rest sourced from reference TRBV14 and TRBJ2-7, is EAGVTQFPSHSVIEKGQTVTLRCDPISGHDNLYWYRRVMGKEIKFLLHFVKESKQDESGMPNNRFLAERTGGTYSTLKVQPAELEDSGVYFCASSHFDGAQYFGPGTRLTVT.

The table lists this clonotype with many counts. The V call is TRBV6-1, the J call TRBJ1-3, with D unresolved. The CDR3 loop spans 14 amino acids. CDR1 and CDR2 (germline): MNHNS, SASEGT. The germline V and J ends were trimmed by 2 bases and 2 bases, with 7 bases remaining between them. CDR3 sequence reads: CASSERGAGNTIYF. The CDR3 bases are TGTGCCAGCAGTGAACGCGGGGCTGGAAACACCATATATTTT.

The V call is TRBV29-1, the J call TRBJ1-4; D perhaps matches TRBD1 (5 bases). Trimming shortened V by 6 bases and J by 6 bases, and 11 bases separated the two germline ends. The CDR3 is 12 amino acids. Germline-derived CDR1 and CDR2 are SQVTM and ANQGSEA. In DNA, the CDR3 is TGCAGCGTGGGGGGTCGGGATGAAAAACTGTTTTTT. This translates into CSVGGRDEKLFF.

This clonotype was recorded a few times. The V and J genes are TRBV7-6 and TRBJ2-7; 15 bases agree with TRBD2. This CDR3 spans 18 amino acids. V shed 3 bases and J 0 bases; nucleotides not matched to a gene: 6. The germline V gene has CDR1 SGHVS and CDR2 FNYEAQ. The CDR3 DNA reads TGTGCCAGCAGCTTCGGACTAGCGGGGGGGATCAGCTCCTACGAGCAGTACTTC. It is translated as CASSFGLAGGISSYEQYF.

This clonotype occurred a few times. The chain couples TRBV6-2 or TRBV6-3 to TRBJ1-2; D is possibly TRBD1 (6 bases). V was trimmed by 5 bases and J by 3 bases, leaving 10 bases between them. Per germline, CDR1 MNHEY and CDR2 SVGEGT. The CDR3 is 13 amino acids. The CDR3 region has the DNA TGTGCCAGCAGTAGACAGGACTACTATGGCTACACCTTC. It specifies CASSRQDYYGYTF.

At least ten counts were recorded for this clonotype. The chain links TRBV30 to TRBJ2-7; D unclear. The CDR3 sequence is 14 residues long. Trimming removed 0 bases from V and 0 bases from J, with 9 bases in between. Germline assignment: CDR1 GTSNPN and CDR2 SVGIG (reference sequence). CDR3 DNA: TGTGCCTGGAGTGTTGAACCCAGCTCCTACGAGCAGTACTTC. Protein: CAWSVEPSSYEQYF.